These T cell receptor beta chains were read from a single sample in a study of radiotherapy plus CTLA-4 blockade in lung cancer. Clones were sequenced by immunoSEQ multiplex PCR, and TCRdb holds only the in-frame ones, with some missing. The table records roughly 110,000 clones, more than 75% of them present only once. The sequencing used peripheral blood, collected from a patient treated with radiotherapy plus ipilimumab. These receptors all come from a human donor with non-small cell lung cancer that progressed on radiotherapy plus ipilimumab. Some clones in this sample may be carry-over from other donors' samples. Each CDR3 is given with its conserved first and last residue.

v_gene,j_gene,CDR3aa
TRBV7-2,TRBJ2-4,CASSPRTSGEAIQNIQYF
TRBV18,TRBJ1-1,CASSPWEGQWNTEAFF
TRBV5-5,TRBJ1-2,CASSLASGTDGYTF
TRBV11-2,TRBJ2-1,CASSRGLAAYNEQFF
TRBV19,TRBJ1-6,CASSITGSSYNSPLHF
TRBV7-2,TRBJ2-7,CASSQGQTYEQYF
TRBV5-4,TRBJ2-2,CASGSGGFNTGELFF
TRBV12-5,TRBJ1-2,CASGLGEDDYGYTF
TRBV7-9,TRBJ2-3,CATYIAPPYF
TRBV7-2,TRBJ2-2,CASSLQPFTGELFF
TRBV4-1,TRBJ2-7,CASTSGGLAGVNYEQYF
TRBV10-3,TRBJ2-1,CAISGSRDRDLLQPNEQFF
TRBV11-3,TRBJ1-1,CASSLDSVTEAFF
TRBV7-3,TRBJ2-1,CASSPYPYNEQFF
TRBV7-3,TRBJ2-7,CASSPGGRSHEQYF
TRBV4-3,TRBJ1-5,CASSQDGRGGSNQPQHF
TRBV18,TRBJ2-7,CASSPLGQRGDEQYF
TRBV6-5,TRBJ2-7,CASSNPDRGYEQYF
TRBV4-1,TRBJ1-2,CASSLNSLRTGGFDGYTF
TRBV6-4,TRBJ1-2,CASRTGTGGGYTF
TRBV7-6,TRBJ1-4,CASSLAQGATNEKLFF
TRBV9,TRBJ2-7,CASSVGGAGGLTYEQYF
TRBV7-9,TRBJ2-2,CASSLNIAGELFF
TRBV5-1,TRBJ2-5,CASSRRTLQETQYF
TRBV11-2,TRBJ2-3,CASSQRSGGTDTQYF
TRBV29-1,TRBJ1-2,CSVGEGFYGYTF
TRBV5-1,TRBJ2-5,CASSTPGPESHF
TRBV7-6,TRBJ2-3,CASSSLTGARDTQYF
TRBV29-1,TRBJ2-1,CSVEETVNEQFF
TRBV6-4,TRBJ2-5,CASSDSFGGTQYF
TRBV7-8,TRBJ1-4,CASSFVPEEKLFF
TRBV4-2,TRBJ1-2,CASSSSDRAHGYTF
TRBV11-2,TRBJ2-3,CASSLGSSADTQYF
TRBV14,TRBJ1-2,CASSPGQGGYTF
TRBV5-4,TRBJ2-1,CASSPGYNEQFF
TRBV27,TRBJ2-7,CASSPGPNEQYF
TRBV4-1,TRBJ1-2,CASRIGQSRIYGYTF
TRBV7-6,TRBJ2-7,CASSLEFPGALSYEQYF
TRBV29-1,TRBJ1-4,CSVARTGGVIKEKLFF
TRBV28,TRBJ2-1,CASSHHGEQFF
TRBV11-2,TRBJ1-1,CVSSLVGTDTEAFF
TRBV7-9,TRBJ2-7,CASSGQGVYEQYF
TRBV7-2,TRBJ2-5,CASSLSGTQYF
TRBV6-5,TRBJ2-5,CASSYSPGGETQYF
TRBV29-1,TRBJ2-7,CSVGVGVYEQYF
TRBV2,TRBJ1-3,CASTRDLGNTIYF
TRBV7-3,TRBJ1-1,CASSIQENTEAFF
TRBV4-3,TRBJ2-3,CASSQGADPSTDTQYF
TRBV7-2,TRBJ1-3,CASSFRGGAGNTIYF
TRBV7-2,TRBJ1-6,CASSYQRGYNSPLHF
TRBV11-2,TRBJ1-1,CASSLWAENTEAFF
TRBV7-9,TRBJ1-4,CASSPTGGGEKLFF
TRBV5-4,TRBJ1-6,CASSLKGSNSPLHF
TRBV6-1,TRBJ2-2,CASSSQVAGTGELFF
TRBV9,TRBJ1-1,CASSVMANTEAFF